This T cell receptor beta chain was recovered during a study of T-cell memory formation after mild COVID-19. Study at large: Clusters of TCRs were largely donor specific.

The CDR3 length is 14 residues. Germline lookup yields CDR1 SGHRS and CDR2 YFSETQ. Unmatched junction bases numbered 5, after V lost 5 bases and J lost 2 bases. This clonotype was seen a handful of times. cDNA libraries for TCR alpha and TCR beta, carrying sample barcodes and UMIs, came from 5'RACE with constant-segment primers. From the 5' RACE reads, TCRdb called clonotypes with MiXCR, one entry per CDR3 protein. The sample lists some 300,000 distinct CDR3 sequences; 20% to 25% were seen once. The sequence came from a young man who had mild COVID-19 (a few samples of this study predate the infection). Cell type and time point are not known. The V gene is TRBV5-1, the J gene TRBJ2-5, with 8 bases that match TRBD2. The sequenced sample was PBMCs or a T cell subset sorted from them (not recorded which). In nucleotides, the CDR3 is TGCGCCAGCAGGGTCAGCGGGGGACAAGAGACCCAGTACTTC. The encoded protein is CASRVSGGQETQYF.